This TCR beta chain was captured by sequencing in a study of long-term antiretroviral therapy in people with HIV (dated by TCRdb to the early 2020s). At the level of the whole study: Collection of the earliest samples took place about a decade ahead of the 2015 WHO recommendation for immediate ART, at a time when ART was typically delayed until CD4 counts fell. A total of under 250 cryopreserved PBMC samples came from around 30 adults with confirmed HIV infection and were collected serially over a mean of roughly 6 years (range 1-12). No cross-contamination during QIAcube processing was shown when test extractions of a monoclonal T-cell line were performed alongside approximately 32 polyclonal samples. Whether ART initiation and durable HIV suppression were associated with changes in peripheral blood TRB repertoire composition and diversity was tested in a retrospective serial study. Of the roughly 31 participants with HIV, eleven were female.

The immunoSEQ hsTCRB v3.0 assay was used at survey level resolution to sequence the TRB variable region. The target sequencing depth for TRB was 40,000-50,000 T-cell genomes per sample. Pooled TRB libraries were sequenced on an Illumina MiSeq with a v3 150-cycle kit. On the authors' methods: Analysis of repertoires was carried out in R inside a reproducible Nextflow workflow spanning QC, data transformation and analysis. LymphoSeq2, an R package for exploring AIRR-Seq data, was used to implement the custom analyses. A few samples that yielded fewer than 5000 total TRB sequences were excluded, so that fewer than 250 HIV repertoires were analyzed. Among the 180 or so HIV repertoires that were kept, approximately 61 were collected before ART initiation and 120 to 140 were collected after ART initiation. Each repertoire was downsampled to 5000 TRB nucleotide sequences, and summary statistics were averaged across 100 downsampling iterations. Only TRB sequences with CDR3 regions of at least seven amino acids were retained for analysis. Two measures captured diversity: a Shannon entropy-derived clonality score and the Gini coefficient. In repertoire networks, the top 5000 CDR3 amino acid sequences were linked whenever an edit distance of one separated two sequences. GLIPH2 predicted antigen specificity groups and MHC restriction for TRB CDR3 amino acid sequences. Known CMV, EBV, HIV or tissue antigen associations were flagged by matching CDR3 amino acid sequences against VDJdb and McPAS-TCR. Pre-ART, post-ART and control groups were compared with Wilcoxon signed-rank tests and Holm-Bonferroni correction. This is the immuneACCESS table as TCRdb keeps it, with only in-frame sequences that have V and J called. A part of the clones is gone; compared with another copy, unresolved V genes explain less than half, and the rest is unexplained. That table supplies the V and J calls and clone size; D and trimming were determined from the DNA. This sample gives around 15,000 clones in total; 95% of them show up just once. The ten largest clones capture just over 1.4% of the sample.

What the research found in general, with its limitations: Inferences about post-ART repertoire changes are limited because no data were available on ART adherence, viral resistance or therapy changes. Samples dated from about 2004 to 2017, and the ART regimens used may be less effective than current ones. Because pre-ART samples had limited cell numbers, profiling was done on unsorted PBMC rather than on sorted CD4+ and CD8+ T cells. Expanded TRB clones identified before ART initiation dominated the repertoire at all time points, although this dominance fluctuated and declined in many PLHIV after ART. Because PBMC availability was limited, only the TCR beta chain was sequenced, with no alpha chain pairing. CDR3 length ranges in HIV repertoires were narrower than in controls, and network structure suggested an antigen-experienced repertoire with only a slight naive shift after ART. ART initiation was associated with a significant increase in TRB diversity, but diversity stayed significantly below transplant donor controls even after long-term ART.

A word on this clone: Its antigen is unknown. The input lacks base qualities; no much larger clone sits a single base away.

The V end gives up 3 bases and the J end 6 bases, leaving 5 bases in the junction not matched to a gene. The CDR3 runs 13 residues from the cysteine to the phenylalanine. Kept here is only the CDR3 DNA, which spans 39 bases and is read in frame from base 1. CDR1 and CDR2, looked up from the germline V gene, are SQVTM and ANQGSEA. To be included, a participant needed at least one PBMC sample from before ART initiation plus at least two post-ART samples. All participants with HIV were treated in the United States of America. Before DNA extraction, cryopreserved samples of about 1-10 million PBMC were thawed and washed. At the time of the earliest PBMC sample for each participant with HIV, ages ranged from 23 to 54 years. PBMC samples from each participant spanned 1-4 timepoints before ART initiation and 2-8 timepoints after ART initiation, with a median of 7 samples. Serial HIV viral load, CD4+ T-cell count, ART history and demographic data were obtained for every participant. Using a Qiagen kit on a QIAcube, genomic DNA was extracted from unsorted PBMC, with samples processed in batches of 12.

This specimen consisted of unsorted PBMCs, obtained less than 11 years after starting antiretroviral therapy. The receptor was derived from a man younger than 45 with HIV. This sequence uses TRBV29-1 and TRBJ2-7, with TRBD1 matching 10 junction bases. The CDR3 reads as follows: CSVDVRTGGEQYF. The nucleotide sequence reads TGCAGCGTTGATGTAAGGACAGGGGGCGAGCAGTACTTC.